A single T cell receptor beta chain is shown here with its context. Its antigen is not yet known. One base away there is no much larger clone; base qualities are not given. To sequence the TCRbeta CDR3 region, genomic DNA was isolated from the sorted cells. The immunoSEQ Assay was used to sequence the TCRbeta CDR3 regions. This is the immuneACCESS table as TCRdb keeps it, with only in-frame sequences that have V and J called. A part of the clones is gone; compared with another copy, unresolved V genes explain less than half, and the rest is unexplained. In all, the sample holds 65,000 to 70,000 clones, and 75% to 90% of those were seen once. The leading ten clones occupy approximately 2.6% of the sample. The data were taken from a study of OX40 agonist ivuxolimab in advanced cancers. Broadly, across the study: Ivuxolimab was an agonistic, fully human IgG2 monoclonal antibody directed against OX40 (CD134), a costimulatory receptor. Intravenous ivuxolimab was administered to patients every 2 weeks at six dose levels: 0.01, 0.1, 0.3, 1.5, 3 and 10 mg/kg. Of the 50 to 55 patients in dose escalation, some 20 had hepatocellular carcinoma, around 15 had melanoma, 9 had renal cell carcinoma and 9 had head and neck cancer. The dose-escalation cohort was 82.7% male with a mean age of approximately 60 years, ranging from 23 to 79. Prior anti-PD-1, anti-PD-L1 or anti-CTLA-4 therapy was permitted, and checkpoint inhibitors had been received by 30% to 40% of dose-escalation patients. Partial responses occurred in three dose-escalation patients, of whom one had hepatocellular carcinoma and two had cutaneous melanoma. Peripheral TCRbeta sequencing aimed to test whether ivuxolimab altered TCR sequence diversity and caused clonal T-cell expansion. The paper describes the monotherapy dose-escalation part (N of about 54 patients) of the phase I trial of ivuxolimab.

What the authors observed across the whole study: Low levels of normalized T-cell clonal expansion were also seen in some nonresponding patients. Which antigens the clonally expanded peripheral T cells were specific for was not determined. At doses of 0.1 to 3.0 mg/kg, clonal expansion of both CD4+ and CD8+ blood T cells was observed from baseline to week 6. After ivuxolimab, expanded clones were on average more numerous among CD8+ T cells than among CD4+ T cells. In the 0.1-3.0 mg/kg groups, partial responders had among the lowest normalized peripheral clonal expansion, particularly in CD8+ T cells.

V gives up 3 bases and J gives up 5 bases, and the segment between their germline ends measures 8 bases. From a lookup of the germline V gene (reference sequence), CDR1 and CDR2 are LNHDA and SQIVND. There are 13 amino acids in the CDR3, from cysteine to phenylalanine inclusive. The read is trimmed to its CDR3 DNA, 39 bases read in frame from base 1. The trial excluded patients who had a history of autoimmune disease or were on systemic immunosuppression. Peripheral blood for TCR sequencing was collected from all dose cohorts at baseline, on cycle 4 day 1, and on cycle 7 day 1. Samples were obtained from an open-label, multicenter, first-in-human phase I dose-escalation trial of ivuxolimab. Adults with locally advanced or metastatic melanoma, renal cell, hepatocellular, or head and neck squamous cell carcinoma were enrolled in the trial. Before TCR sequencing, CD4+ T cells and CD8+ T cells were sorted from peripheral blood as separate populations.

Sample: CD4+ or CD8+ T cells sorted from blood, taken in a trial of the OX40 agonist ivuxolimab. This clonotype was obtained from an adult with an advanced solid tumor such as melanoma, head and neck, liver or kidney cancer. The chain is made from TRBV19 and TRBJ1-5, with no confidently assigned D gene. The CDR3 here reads CASSIAFYQPQHF. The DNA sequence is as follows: TGTGCCAGTAGTATTGCCTTCTATCAGCCCCAGCATTTT.